This TCR beta chain originates from a study of blood T cell repertoires in COVID-19. The overall study: The samples span acute and convalescent COVID-19 from the United States, Italy and Spain. PBMCs, B-cell-depleted T cells, or T cells provided the cDNA or gDNA that made up the material.

V was trimmed by 3 bases and J by 2 bases, leaving 9 bases between them. In germline, CDR1 is SGDLS, CDR2 YYNGEE. The CDR3 extends over 13 amino acids. Per the study methods: Amplifying reference gene primers gave estimates of nucleated cell counts. This table comes from immunoSEQ multiplex PCR, and its TCRdb copy is limited to in-frame clones, with some not included. The V and J calls and the clone size are those of that table, but D and trimming were determined from the DNA. In the table there are some 200,000 clones, roughly 79% of which are singletons. This clone showed up just once. The J gene is TRBJ2-7, the V gene TRBV9, with a tentative D call TRBD1 (6 bases). The sequenced sample was peripheral blood. The TCR originated in a woman aged 40 to 49 with COVID-19, enrolled during active disease. CDR3 loop: CASSATGAYEQYF. The CDR3 DNA sequence: TGTGCCAGCAGCGCGACAGGTGCCTACGAGCAGTACTTC.